Following are 4 T cell receptor beta chains from one sample sequenced in a study of metastatic and nonmetastatic thyroid tumors. All patients were treatment-naive before thyroid surgery. TCRdb re-analyzed the PCR reads through MiXCR. In the table there are some 15,000 clones, approximately 23% of which are singletons. Sequenced material: adjacent normal tissue. The receptors were gathered from a female donor with papillary thyroid cancer or a benign thyroid nodule (not recorded which). Some clones in this sample may be carry-over from other donors' samples.

The chain has TRBV5-1 and TRBJ2-3; D ambiguous. Germline CDR1 reads SGHRS; CDR2 reads YFSETQ. CDR3 length: 17 amino acids. V was pared by 0 bases and J by 0 bases, with 14 bases between. CDR3 sequence reads: CASSLVSRDSSTDTQYF. The CDR3 DNA is TGCGCCAGCAGCTTGGTATCCAGAGATTCTAGCACAGATACGCAGTATTTT.

Turning to this clone: Mismatch with germline at one junction end may stem from a read error. This chain joins TRBV11-3 and TRBJ1-2, with D uncertain. CDR3 length: 15 amino acids. CDR1 SGHNT and CDR2 YENEEA come from the germline V gene. CDR3 sequence: CATSSPLGHNHGYTF. The DNA of the CDR3 is TGTGCCACCAGCTCCCCCTTAGGCCATAACCATGGCTACACCTTC.

The chain couples TRBV20-1 to TRBJ2-1; 13 bases agree with TRBD2. The CDR3 extends over 14 amino acids. Germline V gives CDR1 DFQATT, CDR2 SNEGSKA (reference sequence). V shed 6 bases, J shed 5 bases, and the junction held 4 bases outside the gene matches. CDR3 in DNA: TGCAGTGCCGACACTAGCGGGAGGGACAATGAGCAGTTCTTC. Its translation is CSADTSGRDNEQFF.

This chain joins TRBV7-9 and TRBJ2-1, with 11 bases identical to TRBD1. J lost 6 bases, V lost 7 bases, and 11 bases had no gene match. Germline values: CDR1 SEHNR, CDR2 FQNEAQ (reference sequence). This CDR3 spans 16 amino acids. The CDR3 sequence is CASNKPGTGGVNEQFF. CDR3 DNA: TGTGCCAGCAACAAACCGGGGACAGGGGGAGTCAATGAGCAGTTCTTC.